This T cell receptor beta chain emerged from a study of blood T cell repertoires in COVID-19. Study-wide background: Acute and convalescent COVID-19 specimens originated in the United States, Italy and Spain. The analysed material was cDNA or gDNA that came from T cells, B-cell-depleted T cells, or PBMCs.

Authors' processing steps: Using reference gene primer amplification, nucleated cell counts were estimated. Sequencing was performed with immunoSEQ multiplex PCR; in TCRdb, only in-frame clones are kept and a portion is missing. D and trimming come from the DNA, and the V and J calls and clone size come from that table. Here the sample spans 290,000 or so clones, around 90% being singletons. This clone has just a few counts. One junction end disagrees with the germline gene, perhaps due to a read error. This CDR3 has 15 amino acids. Germline V CDR1 and CDR2: WNHNN, SYGVQD (reference sequence). The TCR originated in a man in his 70s with acute or convalescent COVID-19. V and J are TRBV10-1 and TRBJ2-7; 9 bases map to TRBD1. Sample: peripheral blood. This CDR3 reads CASSDSGTGSSEQYF. The CDR3 region has the DNA TGCGCCAGCAGTGACTCCGGGACAGGGTCCTCCGAGCAGTACTTC.